Described below is a single T cell receptor (beta chain) sequence and its context. This sample stems from a study of blood T cell repertoires in COVID-19. In terms of age and location, participants ranged from roughly 18 to 90 years and lived in about 25 US areas. Before being deemed recovered, Cohort 3 donors had two negative PCRs, clearance, or symptom resolution. Germline V CDR1 and CDR2: MGHDK, SYGVNS. CDR3 length equals 15 residues. Between the trimmed V and J ends, which lost 4 bases and 2 bases, there was a span of 14 bases. Original handling: By means of reference gene primer amplification, nucleated cell counts were estimated. Sequencing was performed with immunoSEQ multiplex PCR; in TCRdb, only in-frame clones are kept and a portion is missing. From that table come the V and J calls and clone size; the DNA was used to work out D and trimming. The data show under 300,000 clones, around 90% seen once.

This receptor was taken from a woman aged 25 to 39 who had recovered from COVID-19. The chain links TRBV25-1 to TRBJ1-1, with D tentatively TRBD1 (5 bases). The sample comprised PBMCs or T cells enriched from blood (not recorded which). The CDR3 bases are TGTGCCAGCAGTGCCCTTACAGGAGACAACACTGAAGCTTTCTTT. It translates to CASSALTGDNTEAFF.